This TCR beta chain is from a study of cytomegalovirus exposure and HLA in healthy donors. Regarding the study as a whole: There was a cluster of highly shared sequence variants that was likely a sequencing artifact.

Researchers ran the PCR with 60 Vbeta and 13 Jbeta primers. Method: immunoSEQ multiplex PCR; TCRdb's copy keeps in-frame clones and lacks some. The sample has over 100,000 clones; 74% are singletons. With regard to this clone: What it binds is unknown.

The CDR3 contains 13 residues. V was clipped by 7 bases and J by 4 bases, with 11 bases between them. CDR1 and CDR2 from the germline V gene are SNHLY and FYNNEI. This clonotype was obtained from a man aged 40-55 years in good health and CMV-seropositive. The material sequenced was PBMCs. This sequence joins TRBV2 and TRBJ1-5; D is possibly TRBD1 (6 bases). The CDR3 here is CASNGRGNQPQHF. The CDR3, as DNA: TGTGCCAGCAACGGCAGGGGAAATCAGCCCCAGCATTTT. The full variable domain, with the rest looked up from reference TRBV2 and TRBJ1-5, is EPEVTQTPSHQVTQMGQEVILRCVPISNHLYFYWYRQILGQKVEFLVSFYNNEISEKSEIFDDQFSVERPDGSNFTLKIRSTKLEDSAMYFCASNGRGNQPQHFGDGTRLSIL.